The entry below describes one TCR beta chain. Its target is unknown. These data originate in a study of T cell responses to AZD1222 COVID-19 vaccine. Study-level results: The study identified only five to seven AZD1222 recipients as seropositive at baseline. Spike-specific TCR breadth and depth both grew after two AZD1222 doses.

Germline CDR1 MNHEY, CDR2 SVGAGI. The CDR3 totals 15 residues. The V and J ends lost 4 bases and 4 bases respectively, with 16 bases between them. The repertoire was sequenced with immunoSEQ multiplex PCR; TCRdb's copy has only in-frame clones and lacks some. The sample shows 88,000 or so clones, 89% of them seen only once. The TCR sequence derives from an adult in good health. The sequencing here drew on peripheral blood, taken on day 0 of AZD1222 vaccination. This chain uses TRBV6-5 with TRBJ1-2; D is undetermined. The CDR3 region is CASSFNTAYPYGYTF. Written as DNA, the CDR3 is TGTGCCAGCAGTTTTAACACAGCCTACCCCTATGGCTACACCTTC.